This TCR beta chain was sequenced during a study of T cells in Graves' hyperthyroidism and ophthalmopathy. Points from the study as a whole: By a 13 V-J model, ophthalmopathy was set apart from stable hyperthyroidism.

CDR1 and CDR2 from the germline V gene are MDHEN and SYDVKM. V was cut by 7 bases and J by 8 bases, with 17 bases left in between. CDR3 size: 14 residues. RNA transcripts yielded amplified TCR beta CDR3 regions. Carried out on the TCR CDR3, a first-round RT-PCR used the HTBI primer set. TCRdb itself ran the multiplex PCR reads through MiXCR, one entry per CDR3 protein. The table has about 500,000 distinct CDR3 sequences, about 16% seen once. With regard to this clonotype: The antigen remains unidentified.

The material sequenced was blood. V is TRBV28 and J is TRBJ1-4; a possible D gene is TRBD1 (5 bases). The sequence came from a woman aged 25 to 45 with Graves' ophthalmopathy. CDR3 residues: CASTVYLRGEKLFF. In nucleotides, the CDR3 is TGTGCCAGCACAGTTTACTTACGGGGGGAAAAACTGTTTTTT.